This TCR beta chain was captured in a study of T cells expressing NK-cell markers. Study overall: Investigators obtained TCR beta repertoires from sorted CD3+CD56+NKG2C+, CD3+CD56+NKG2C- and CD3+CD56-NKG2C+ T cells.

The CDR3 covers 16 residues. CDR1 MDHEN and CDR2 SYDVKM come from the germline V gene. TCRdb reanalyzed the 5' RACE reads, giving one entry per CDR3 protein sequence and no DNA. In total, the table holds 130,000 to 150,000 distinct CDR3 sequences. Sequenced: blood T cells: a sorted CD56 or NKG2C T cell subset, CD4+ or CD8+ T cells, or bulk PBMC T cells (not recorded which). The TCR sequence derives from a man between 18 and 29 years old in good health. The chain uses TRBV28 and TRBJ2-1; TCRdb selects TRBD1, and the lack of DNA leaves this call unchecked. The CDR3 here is CASSFITGDPYNEQFF. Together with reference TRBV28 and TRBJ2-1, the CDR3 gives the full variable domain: DVKVTQSSRYLVKRTGEKVFLECVQDMDHENMFWYRQDPGLGLRLIYFSYDVKMKEKGDIPEGYSVSREKKERFSLILESASTNQTSMYLCASSFITGDPYNEQFFGPGTRLTVL.